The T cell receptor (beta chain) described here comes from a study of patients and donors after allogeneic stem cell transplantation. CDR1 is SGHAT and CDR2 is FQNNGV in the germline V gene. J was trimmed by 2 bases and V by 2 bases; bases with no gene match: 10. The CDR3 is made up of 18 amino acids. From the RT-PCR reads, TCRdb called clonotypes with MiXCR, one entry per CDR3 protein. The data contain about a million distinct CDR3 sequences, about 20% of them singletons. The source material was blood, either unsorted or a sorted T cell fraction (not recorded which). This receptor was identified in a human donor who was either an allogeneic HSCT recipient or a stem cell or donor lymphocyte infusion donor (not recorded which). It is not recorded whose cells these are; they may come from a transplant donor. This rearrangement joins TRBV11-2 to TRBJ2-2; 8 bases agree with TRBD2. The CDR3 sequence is CASSLIGRLARNTGELFF. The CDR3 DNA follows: TGTGCCAGCAGCTTAATAGGGCGACTAGCGCGAAACACCGGGGAGCTGTTTTTT. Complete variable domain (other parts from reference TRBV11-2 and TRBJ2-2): EAGVAQSPRYKIIEKRQSVAFWCNPISGHATLYWYQQILGQGPKLLIQFQNNGVVDDSQLPKDRFSAERLKGVDSTLKIQPAKLEDSAVYLCASSLIGRLARNTGELFFGEGSRLTVL.